These 25 T cell receptor beta chains came from one sample sequenced in a study of blood T cell repertoires in COVID-19. TCRdb's copy holds only in-frame clones and misses some; the assay was immunoSEQ multiplex PCR. Altogether 70,000 to 95,000 clones are present, around four fifths being singletons, with the ten largest covering about 10%. Input material: peripheral blood. Receptors were obtained from a woman between 65 and 79 years old with active or convalescent COVID-19.

V usage is TRBV4-1 and J usage is TRBJ1-3; no reliable D call. Germline V gene data show CDR1 as MGHRA and CDR2 as YSYEKL. The CDR3 covers 14 residues. Between the trimmed V and J ends, which lost 0 bases and 9 bases, there was a span of 12 bases. The CDR3 reads CASSQDSPGSTIYF. DNA for the CDR3: TGCGCCAGCAGCCAAGATTCTCCTGGGAGCACCATATATTTT.

This clone was found a few times. This sequence joins TRBV3-1 (or the pseudogene TRBV3-2) and TRBJ2-2; 12 bases line up with TRBD1. The germline V gene has CDR1 LGHDT and CDR2 YNNKEL (reference sequence). Germline trimming cut 3 bases from V and 6 bases from J; bases unmatched to any gene: 5. The CDR3 is made up of 16 amino acids. CDR3 in amino acids: CASSHPGQGASGELFF. The CDR3 DNA is TGTGCCAGCAGCCACCCGGGACAGGGGGCGTCCGGGGAGCTGTTTTTT.

This chain joins TRBV5-1 and TRBJ2-7; weak D call: TRBD2 (5 bases). The germline CDR1 and CDR2 sequences are SGHRS and YFSETQ. The CDR3 contains 15 residues. Deletions cut 4 bases from V and 9 bases from J, with 23 bases between. CDR3 protein: CASSPSQDSPALQYF. The CDR3 DNA is TGCGCCAGCAGCCCGAGCCAGGACTCACCCGCCTTGCAGTACTTC.

Only a few counts were recorded for this clone. The chain employs TRBV19 and TRBJ1-2; D gene ambiguous. The CDR3 extends over 15 amino acids. Between the trimmed V and J ends, which lost 5 bases and 4 bases, there was a span of 17 bases. Germline V gives CDR1 LNHDA, CDR2 SQIVND (reference sequence). The CDR3 reads CASSPDRERIYGYTF. DNA of the CDR3: TGTGCCAGTAGTCCCGACCGGGAACGTATCTATGGCTACACCTTC.

The V call is TRBV20-1, the J call TRBJ1-1; TRBD1 aligns across 10 bases. Trimming removed 4 bases from V and 1 base from J; junction bases left unmatched: 6. Per germline, CDR1 DFQATT and CDR2 SNEGSKA (reference sequence). This CDR3 region has 15 residues. CDR3 sequence: CSANDRGLANTEAFF. In nucleotides, the CDR3 is TGCAGTGCTAATGACAGGGGGCTGGCGAACACTGAAGCTTTCTTT.

This rearrangement joins TRBV7-2 to TRBJ2-3; the match to TRBD1 covers 10 bases. Trimming at V came to 5 bases and at J to 3 bases, leaving 5 bases not matched to a gene. Per the germline V gene, CDR1 is SGHTA and CDR2 is FQGNSA. CDR3 size: 15 residues. The CDR3 nucleotides are TGTGCCAGCAGCAGATCGGGACAGGGGACAGATACGCAGTATTTT. Amino acid sequence: CASSRSGQGTDTQYF.

The rearrangement joins TRBV18 to TRBJ2-7; TRBD1 matches at 9 bases. Trimming took 2 bases from V and 0 from J; bases not matched to a gene: 5. CDR3 length: 16 residues. CDR1 KGHSH and CDR2 LQKENI come from the germline V gene. CDR3 sequence (DNA): TGTGCCAGCTCACCAATAACGACAGGGGGCTCCTACGAGCAGTACTTC. Amino acid sequence: CASSPITTGGSYEQYF.

V gene TRBV3-1 (or the pseudogene TRBV3-2) combines with J gene TRBJ2-1, with D possibly matching TRBD2 (6 bases). Trimming removed 1 base at V and 7 bases at J, with 11 bases between. The germline CDR1 and CDR2 sequences are LGHDT and YNNKEL (reference sequence). There are 14 residues in the CDR3. In DNA form, the CDR3 reads TGTGCCAGCAGCCAAGCGGGGGAAGGAAATGAGCAGTTCTTC. Translated: CASSQAGEGNEQFF.

DNA for the CDR3: TGCGCCAGCAGTGAGTCAGGCAGGGGATACACTGAAGCTTTCTTT. Its protein product is CASSESGRGYTEAFF. This chain joins TRBV10-1 and TRBJ1-1, with D possibly TRBD1 on 6 matching bases. V was shortened by 0 bases and J by 3 bases, with 11 bases between the two germline ends. CDR3 length: 15 amino acids. CDR1 WNHNN and CDR2 SYGVQD come from the germline V gene (reference sequence).

The chain uses TRBV5-1 and TRBJ2-2, with D uncertain. Trimming removed 1 base at V and 0 bases at J, with 7 bases between. The germline CDR1 and CDR2 sequences are SGHRS and YFSETQ. The CDR3 runs to 15 residues. CDR3 sequence: CASSLTATNTGELFF. The CDR3 coding sequence is TGCGCCAGCAGCTTGACAGCCACGAACACCGGGGAGCTGTTTTTT.

The chain carries TRBV19 and TRBJ1-2, with D perhaps TRBD1 (5 bases). The CDR3 is 16 amino acids. V dropped 4 bases and J dropped 5 bases, with 20 bases sitting between them. Germline V lookup: CDR1 LNHDA, CDR2 SQIVND (reference sequence). CDR3 loop: CASSTLVGAKGYGYTF. Written as DNA, the CDR3 is TGTGCCAGTAGTACCCTAGTAGGAGCTAAGGGGTATGGCTACACCTTC.

The CDR3 sequence: CASSRPLEGRKLFF. CDR3 in DNA: TGTGCCAGCAGCCGTCCGTTGGAGGGCCGAAAACTGTTTTTT. The V gene is TRBV7-2, the J gene TRBJ1-4, with D hard to call. CDR1 and CDR2 from the germline V gene are SGHTA and FQGNSA. With 5 bases removed from V and 10 bases from J, the gap between germline ends came to 17 bases. CDR3 length: 14 amino acids.

This clone was counted once. V and J are TRBV4-1 and TRBJ1-2, with a tentative D call TRBD1 (6 bases). Germline V gene sequence: CDR1 MGHRA, CDR2 YSYEKL. This CDR3 is built from 20 residues. V was clipped by 1 base and J by 0 bases, with 24 bases between them. The chain's CDR3 is CASSQANFRGAPNANYGYTF. Here the CDR3 DNA reads TGCGCCAGCAGCCAAGCTAATTTTCGGGGGGCTCCTAACGCTAACTATGGCTACACCTTC.

The J gene is TRBJ2-1, the V gene TRBV3-1 (or the pseudogene TRBV3-2); 10 bases align to TRBD1. Trimming took 5 bases from V and 9 from J; bases not matched to a gene: 4. The CDR3 is made up of 13 amino acids. Germline CDR1 reads LGHDT; CDR2 reads YNNKEL (reference sequence). The DNA of the CDR3 is TGTGCCAGCAGCGGCTGGACAGGGGGTGAGCAGTTCTTC. Its translation: CASSGWTGGEQFF.

This chain joins TRBV28 and TRBJ2-3, with 8 bases fitting TRBD1. Germline values: CDR1 MDHEN, CDR2 SYDVKM. This CDR3 spans 16 amino acids. The V segment lost 7 bases and the J segment 3 bases; nucleotides outside the gene matches: 12. The CDR3 sequence is CASNTNRDRRTDTQYF. CDR3 nucleotide sequence: TGTGCCAGCAACACTAACCGGGACAGGAGGACAGATACGCAGTATTTT.

V gene TRBV2 combines with J gene TRBJ2-3; D is unclear. There are 14 residues in the CDR3. Trimming took off 4 bases at V and 2 bases at J, with 10 bases between the two ends. Germline V gene sequence: CDR1 SNHLY, CDR2 FYNNEI. This CDR3 reads CASSAGEVTDTQYF. The CDR3 DNA reads TGTGCCAGCAGTGCTGGAGAGGTCACAGATACGCAGTATTTT.

The chain's CDR3 is CASSWAGGSYNEQFF. In DNA, the CDR3 is TGTGCCAGCAGCTGGGCGGGGGGCTCCTACAATGAGCAGTTCTTC. This chain links TRBV7-8 with TRBJ2-1; 8 bases are shared with TRBD2. The CDR3 has 15 amino acids. Germline lookup yields CDR1 SGHVS and CDR2 FQNEAQ. V dropped 4 bases and J dropped 0; count of bases not matched to a gene: 2.

The gene calls are TRBV18 and TRBJ1-2; possibly TRBD1 for D (5 bases). V was trimmed by 6 bases and J by 4 bases, leaving 21 bases between them. CDR3 length: 16 residues. CDR1 KGHSH and CDR2 LQKENI come from the germline V gene. CDR3 amino acids: CASSPDQGTQLYGYTF. CDR3 bases: TGTGCCAGCTCGCCTGACCAGGGTACCCAACTCTATGGCTACACCTTC.

The V call is TRBV5-1, the J call TRBJ2-1, with 8 bases identical to TRBD1. There are 15 residues in the CDR3. From germline, CDR1 is SGHRS and CDR2 YFSETQ. V trimming: 5 bases; J trimming: 3 bases; junction bases outside the gene matches: 7. The CDR3 spells CASRLSGGFYNEQFF. DNA for the CDR3: TGCGCCAGCAGATTATCAGGGGGCTTCTACAATGAGCAGTTCTTC.

This clone was observed once. V usage is TRBV7-9 and J usage is TRBJ2-1, with TRBD2 matching 13 bases. Germline V gene data show CDR1 as SEHNR and CDR2 as FQNEAQ (reference sequence). CDR3 length: 18 amino acids. Germline trimming cut 5 bases from V and 1 base from J; bases unmatched to any gene: 8. The CDR3 nucleotides are TGTGCCAGCAGCACTACCGGGACTAGCGGGGCGTCCTACAATGAGCAGTTCTTC. Protein sequence: CASSTTGTSGASYNEQFF. The variable domain in full, with the rest retrieved from reference TRBV7-9 and TRBJ2-1, is DTGVSQNPRHKITKRGQNVTFRCDPISEHNRLYWYRQTLGQGPEFLTYFQNEAQLEKSRLLSDRFSAERPKGSFSTLEIQRTEQGDSAMYLCASSTTGTSGASYNEQFFGPGTRLTVL.

The gene calls are TRBV9 and TRBJ2-7, with 10 bases identical to TRBD1. The V gene's germline CDR1 is SGDLS and CDR2 YYNGEE. CDR3 size: 15 residues. The V gene end was trimmed by 2 bases and the J gene end by 5 bases; junction bases not matched to a gene: 7. CDR3 loop: CASSVTGGIWDEQYF. DNA for the CDR3: TGTGCCAGCAGCGTGACAGGGGGCATCTGGGACGAGCAGTACTTC.

The chain recombines TRBV2 with TRBJ2-5; D gene unclear. There are 14 residues in the CDR3. Trimming left V 2 bases short and J 1 base short, with 8 bases between. Germline-derived CDR1 and CDR2 are SNHLY and FYNNEI. CDR3 region: CASSEFTTQETQYF. CDR3 DNA sequence: TGTGCCAGCAGTGAATTTACTACCCAAGAGACCCAGTACTTC.

The chain recombines TRBV10-1 with TRBJ1-1; D is unresolved. V lost 3 bases to trimming and J lost 3 bases, with 14 bases between them. CDR1 is WNHNN, CDR2 SYGVQD, per germline (reference sequence). This CDR3 has 15 residues. DNA of the CDR3: TGCGCCAGCAGTGAAGGAGGCCAGGAGGACACTGAAGCTTTCTTT. It specifies CASSEGGQEDTEAFF.

The chain joins TRBV10-3 to TRBJ1-2; weak D call: TRBD1 (5 bases). The length of the CDR3 is 13 residues. The germline V and J ends were trimmed by 6 bases and 6 bases, with 14 bases remaining between them. Germline lookup yields CDR1 ENHRY and CDR2 SYGVKD. As DNA, the CDR3 is TGTGCCATCAGCTCGGGACGGGAGGATGGCTACACCTTC. Its protein is CAISSGREDGYTF.

This rearrangement joins TRBV24-1 to TRBJ2-5; 10 bases line up with TRBD1. The ends lost 4 bases at V and 5 bases at J; junction bases unmatched: 9. This CDR3 is built from 16 residues. Germline CDR1 and CDR2: KGHDR and SFDVKD. The CDR3 region is CATSDPGQGTGETQYF. In DNA, the CDR3 is TGTGCCACCAGTGACCCGGGACAGGGGACGGGTGAGACCCAGTACTTC.